These 21 T cell receptor beta chains share one sample of origin, sequenced in a study of Ad26.COV2.S vaccination and SARS-CoV-2 variants. As for treatment: about 20 received Ad26.COV2.S at low or high dose, single or two shots; roughly five received placebo; per-sample allocation not given. Repertoires come from day 63 after the first vaccine or placebo injection. The data were produced by immunoSEQ multiplex PCR, yet TCRdb's version contains in-frame clones alone and is incomplete. The repertoire consists of about 420,000 clones, with 85% to 90% occurring once and the leading ten covering 3.6%. This specimen was peripheral blood, taken in a trial of Ad26.COV2.S vaccine versus placebo. The source is a person between 18 and 65 years old who received the Ad26.COV2.S COVID-19 vaccine or a placebo.

The chain is built from TRBV30 and TRBJ1-1; D remains ambiguous. The CDR3 is made up of 16 amino acids. The V gene lost 3 bases and the J gene lost 1 base, with 18 bases spanning the gap. CDR1 and CDR2 (germline): GTSNPN, SVGIG (reference sequence). This chain's CDR3 is CAWSEFRTEANTEAFF. The CDR3, as DNA: TGTGCCTGGAGCGAATTCCGGACTGAGGCGAACACTGAAGCTTTCTTT.

The rearrangement links TRBV4-3 to TRBJ2-5, with 14 bases fitting TRBD2. The V gene end was trimmed by 4 bases and the J gene end by 1 base; junction bases not matched to a gene: 5. Germline V gene data show CDR1 as LGHNA and CDR2 as YSLEER. This CDR3 contains 17 residues. The CDR3 loop is CASSPGLAGGFQETQYF. In DNA, the CDR3 is TGCGCCAGCAGCCCTGGACTAGCGGGGGGCTTCCAAGAGACCCAGTACTTC.

The chain has TRBV20-1 and TRBJ1-5, with a possible D match to TRBD1 (6 bases). There are 14 residues in the CDR3. The V and J ends lost 3 bases and 7 bases respectively, with 16 bases between them. Germline V gives CDR1 DFQATT, CDR2 SNEGSKA (reference sequence). This CDR3 is CSASLVGAPQPQHF. The CDR3 nucleotides are TGCAGTGCTAGTTTGGTGGGGGCTCCACAGCCCCAGCATTTT.

The chain couples TRBV6-1 to TRBJ1-5; 8 bases are shared with TRBD1. J gave up 5 bases and V 4 bases, and 10 bases lay outside the gene matches. CDR1 is MNHNS and CDR2 is SASEGT in the germline V gene. This CDR3 spans 16 amino acids. This CDR3 is CASSGLLETGDQPQHF. In nucleotides, the CDR3 is TGTGCCAGCAGTGGCCTTTTGGAGACAGGGGATCAGCCCCAGCATTTT.

V and J are TRBV7-9 and TRBJ1-2; weak D call: TRBD1 (5 bases). CDR3 length: 15 amino acids. Germline V gene sequence: CDR1 SEHNR, CDR2 FQNEAQ (reference sequence). Trimming left V 4 bases short and J 6 bases short, with 18 bases between. The DNA for the CDR3 is TGTGCCAGCAGCTACCCAGGAAGGGGCTGGGATGGCTACACCTTC. Its protein is CASSYPGRGWDGYTF.

This clone has only one observation. The genes are TRBV11-2 and TRBJ1-3; D is uncertain. CDR3 length equals 13 residues. Trimming left V 5 bases short and J 9 bases short, with 14 bases between. The germline V gene encodes CDR1 SGHAT and CDR2 FQNNGV. CDR3 amino acids: CASSLTNSGTIYF. The CDR3 DNA sequence: TGTGCCAGCAGCCTAACCAACTCGGGCACCATATATTTT.

This clone has only one observation. The V call is TRBV5-6, the J call TRBJ1-2; 7 nucleotides line up with TRBD1. Looked up from germline, CDR1 is SGHDT and CDR2 is YYEEEE. V was pared by 3 bases and J by 4 bases, with 9 bases of the junction left unmatched. The CDR3 spans 15 residues. In nucleotides, the CDR3 is TGTGCCAGCAGCTGGGGGACAGCCAGGATCTATGGCTACACCTTC. Its protein product is CASSWGTARIYGYTF.

The rearrangement joins TRBV10-2 to TRBJ2-3; 7 bases align to TRBD2. Germline V gene data show CDR1 as WSHSY and CDR2 as SAAADI. V shed 7 bases and J 1 base; nucleotides not matched to a gene: 8. CDR3 length equals 15 residues. The DNA for the CDR3 is TGCGCCAGCACCAAGACTAGCTTCGGCACAGATACGCAGTATTTT. As protein: CASTKTSFGTDTQYF.

This clone was seen a few times. This chain connects TRBV3-1 (or the pseudogene TRBV3-2) to TRBJ1-6, with D perhaps TRBD1 (6 bases). The CDR3 totals 16 residues. In germline, CDR1 is LGHDT, CDR2 YNNKEL (reference sequence). V was pared by 2 bases and J by 5 bases, with 13 bases between. The CDR3 reads CASSQNARGDNSPLHF. In DNA, the CDR3 is TGTGCCAGCAGCCAAAATGCCAGGGGAGATAATTCACCCCTCCACTTT.

The J gene is TRBJ1-4, the V gene TRBV2; D is possibly TRBD1 (5 bases). Per the germline V gene, CDR1 is SNHLY and CDR2 is FYNNEI. The CDR3 is 13 amino acids. Trimming shortened V by 7 bases and J by 4 bases, and 10 bases separated the two germline ends. For the CDR3, the DNA is TGTGCCAGCAAACGGGACGGTAATGAAAAACTGTTTTTT. This encodes CASKRDGNEKLFF. The full variable domain, with the rest looked up from reference TRBV2 and TRBJ1-4, is EPEVTQTPSHQVTQMGQEVILRCVPISNHLYFYWYRQILGQKVEFLVSFYNNEISEKSEIFDDQFSVERPDGSNFTLKIRSTKLEDSAMYFCASKRDGNEKLFFGSGTQLSVL.

V gene TRBV12-5 combines with J gene TRBJ1-3; D is unresolved. The CDR3 has 16 amino acids. Trimming shortened V by 1 base and J by 0 bases, and 10 bases separated the two germline ends. Germline CDR1 is LGHNT and CDR2 is FRNRAP. CDR3 protein: CASGLDSVSSGNTIYF. The CDR3 nucleotides are TGTGCTAGTGGTTTGGACAGCGTCTCCTCTGGAAACACCATATATTTT.

The gene calls are TRBV21-1 and TRBJ2-2; TRBD1 is taken as the D call from the table, unchecked against the DNA. TRBV21-1 is listed as a pseudogene. The CDR3 has 15 residues. The CDR3 protein is CASTQGDWNTGELFF. The CDR3, as DNA: TGTGCCAGCACTCAGGGGGATTGGAACACCGGGGAGCTGTTTTTT.

Only one count was recorded for this clone. V gene TRBV6-5 combines with J gene TRBJ2-7; weak D call: TRBD2 (5 bases). The CDR3 contains 13 residues. V was cut by 11 bases and J by 0 bases, with 14 bases left in between. Per germline, CDR1 MNHEY and CDR2 SVGAGI. CDR3 sequence (DNA): TGTGCCGCGGGTGGACTGAGCTCCTACGAGCAGTACTTC. Encoded protein: CAAGGLSSYEQYF.

V is TRBV28 and J is TRBJ2-3, with 13 bases matching TRBD2. Trimming at V came to 4 bases and at J to 2 bases, leaving 6 bases not matched to a gene. Germline V lookup: CDR1 MDHEN, CDR2 SYDVKM. The CDR3 is 17 residues long. In DNA form, the CDR3 reads TGTGCCAGCAGTTCCATACTAGCGGGGGGGCCCACAGATACGCAGTATTTT. Amino acid sequence: CASSSILAGGPTDTQYF.

The chain carries TRBV5-5 and TRBJ2-7, with TRBD1 matching 8 bases. The CDR3 has 14 residues. V dropped 2 bases and J dropped 1; count of bases not matched to a gene: 2. CDR1 is SGHKS and CDR2 is YYEKEE in the germline V gene (reference sequence). The CDR3 protein is CASSFGQGSYEQYF. CDR3 bases: TGTGCCAGCAGCTTCGGACAGGGATCCTACGAGCAGTACTTC.

This clone has just one count. The chain has TRBV7-2 and TRBJ1-2, with D possibly matching TRBD1 (5 bases). Trimming took off 1 base at V and 7 bases at J, with 16 bases between the two ends. Germline values: CDR1 SGHTA, CDR2 FQGNSA. The CDR3 is made up of 15 amino acids. Written as DNA, the CDR3 is TGTGCCAGCAGCTTAGATCCGGTTCTGGGGGGTGGCTACACCTTC. This sequence encodes CASSLDPVLGGGYTF. Full variable domain (missing parts from reference TRBV7-2 and TRBJ1-2): GAGVSQSPSNKVTEKGKDVELRCDPISGHTALYWYRQSLGQGLEFLIYFQGNSAPDKSGLPSDRFSAERTGGSVSTLTIQRTQQEDSAVYLCASSLDPVLGGGYTFGSGTRLTVV.

This rearrangement joins TRBV6-6 to TRBJ2-7; a possible D gene is TRBD1 (6 bases). V gave up 6 bases and J gave up 7 bases, with 10 bases separating them. CDR1 and CDR2 (germline): MNHNY, SVGAGI (reference sequence). The CDR3 is made up of 11 amino acids. DNA for the CDR3: TGTGCCAGCAGCCCGGACAGTGAGCAGTACTTC. This encodes CASSPDSEQYF.

The V and J genes are TRBV7-3 and TRBJ2-3; TRBD2 matches at 11 bases. The CDR3 consists of 15 residues. V gave up 4 bases and J gave up 4 bases; unmatched junction bases: 4. Germline V CDR1 and CDR2: SGHTA, FQGTGA. Here the CDR3 DNA reads TGTGCCAGCAGCTCGACTAGCGGGGTCTCAGATACGCAGTATTTT. It specifies CASSSTSGVSDTQYF.

The count of this clone is one. The chain is built from TRBV12-5 and TRBJ2-5, with 10 bases fitting TRBD2. CDR1 LGHNT and CDR2 FRNRAP come from the germline V gene. CDR3 length equals 14 residues. Trimming cost V 3 bases and J 5 bases; bases outside gene matches: 3. The CDR3 loop is CASGFSGGPETQYF. In DNA, the CDR3 is TGTGCTAGTGGTTTTAGCGGGGGGCCGGAGACCCAGTACTTC.

The chain recombines TRBV7-6 with TRBJ2-2; D might be TRBD2 (5 bases). CDR1 and CDR2 from the germline V gene are SGHVS and FNYEAQ. This CDR3 has 14 residues. The V and J ends lost 5 bases and 6 bases respectively, with 13 bases between them. Written as DNA, the CDR3 is TGTGCCAGCAGCCCCCGGACTGGGGCCGGGGAGCTGTTTTTT. Translating gives CASSPRTGAGELFF.

The chain joins TRBV27 to TRBJ2-1, with 7 bases that match TRBD2. J was trimmed by 0 bases and V by 4 bases; bases with no gene match: 6. Germline V gives CDR1 MNHEY, CDR2 SMNVEV (reference sequence). The CDR3 length is 16 residues. CDR3 sequence (DNA): TGTGCCAGCAGTTACAGCGGGGCTAGCTCCTACAATGAGCAGTTCTTC. Its protein is CASSYSGASSYNEQFF.